A single sample is the source of the 20 T cell receptor beta chains below, sequenced in a study of Ad26.COV2.S vaccination and SARS-CoV-2 variants. Profiling relied on immunoSEQ multiplex PCR, and the TCRdb table lists in-frame clones only, not all of them. Among some 300,000 clones listed, about 86% were seen once. Treatment here: roughly 20 received Ad26.COV2.S at low or high dose, single or two shots; roughly five received placebo; per-sample allocation not given. Collection of samples fell on day 63 after the first vaccine or placebo injection. The sequenced sample was peripheral blood, obtained in a trial of Ad26.COV2.S vaccine versus placebo. Receptors originate from a person between 18 and 60 years old who received the Ad26.COV2.S COVID-19 vaccine or a placebo.

There are a few counts of this clone. The rearrangement uses TRBV5-6 and TRBJ1-5; D might be TRBD1 (6 bases). The CDR3 has 16 residues. V lost 3 bases and J lost 2, with 15 bases in between. Germline V gene lookup returns CDR1 SGHDT and CDR2 YYEEEE. DNA of the CDR3: TGTGCCAGCAGCTCATGGGGGGGCAAAGGCAATCAGCCCCAGCATTTT. The encoded protein is CASSSWGGKGNQPQHF.

This rearrangement joins TRBV18 to TRBJ2-5; D gene uncertain. V gave up 8 bases and J gave up 3 bases, with 13 bases separating them. Germline CDR1 and CDR2: KGHSH and LQKENI. The CDR3 runs to 13 residues. The CDR3 nucleotides are TGTGCCAGCGCCGCCCCTAACGAAGAGACCCAGTACTTC. This translates into CASAAPNEETQYF.

CDR3 DNA sequence: TGCGCCAGCAGCCTACAGGACAGCGATTCACCCCTCCACTTT. Protein sequence: CASSLQDSDSPLHF. The chain couples TRBV4-1 to TRBJ1-6, with D possibly matching TRBD1 (6 bases). Deletions cut 4 bases from V and 8 bases from J, with 12 bases between. This CDR3 contains 14 residues. Germline-derived CDR1 and CDR2 are MGHRA and YSYEKL.

This chain connects TRBV6-4 to TRBJ2-2, with D unresolved. The CDR3 length is 16 residues. Per the germline V gene, CDR1 is MRHNA and CDR2 is SNTAGT. V was pared by 9 bases and J by 0 bases, with 17 bases between. For the CDR3, the DNA is TGTGCCAGTTTCAAGGTAAAGACACCGAACACCGGGGAGCTGTTTTTT. This translates into CASFKVKTPNTGELFF.

The CDR3 DNA reads TGCGCCAGCGGTGGGGCTGGAGGCACAGATACGCAGTATTTT. It encodes CASGGAGGTDTQYF. The chain combines TRBV5-1 with TRBJ2-3; weak D call: TRBD1 (5 bases). Germline V gene sequence: CDR1 SGHRS, CDR2 YFSETQ. The CDR3 runs 14 residues. V lost 7 bases, J lost 1 base, and 13 bases lay in between.

The chain uses TRBV10-3 and TRBJ2-1; 7 bases line up with TRBD2. This CDR3 contains 14 residues. V gave up 7 bases and J gave up 4 bases; unmatched junction bases: 7. The germline gives CDR1 ENHRY, CDR2 SYGVKD. This chain's CDR3 is CAITDSGAYNEQFF. CDR3 sequence (DNA): TGTGCCATCACCGACAGCGGGGCTTACAATGAGCAGTTCTTC.

This rearrangement joins TRBV11-2 to TRBJ1-2, with D maybe TRBD1 (5 bases). CDR3 length: 15 residues. Germline V gene lookup returns CDR1 SGHAT and CDR2 FQNNGV. V was shortened by 0 bases and J by 4 bases, with 12 bases between the two germline ends. The CDR3 here is CASSLEGALLYGYTF. CDR3 DNA: TGTGCCAGCAGCTTAGAAGGGGCGCTCCTCTATGGCTACACCTTC.

This chain uses TRBV3-1 (or the pseudogene TRBV3-2) with TRBJ2-5, with a weak D call TRBD1 (5 bases). The germline CDR1 and CDR2 sequences are LGHDT and YNNKEL (reference sequence). Trimming took 0 bases from V and 3 from J, leaving 11 bases between them. The CDR3 runs to 15 residues. The CDR3 region has the DNA TGTGCCAGCAGCCAAGATCTAACAGGCAAAGAGACCCAGTACTTC. This codes for CASSQDLTGKETQYF.

The chain carries TRBV6-5 and TRBJ2-7; the D call may be TRBD1 or TRBD2 (6 bases each). The length of the CDR3 is 14 residues. V lost 6 bases and J lost 0, with 12 bases in between. CDR1 and CDR2 from the germline V gene are MNHEY and SVGAGI. The DNA for the CDR3 is TGTGCCAGCAGCCGGGGGCCGAGCTCCTACGAGCAGTACTTC. It is translated as CASSRGPSSYEQYF.

This chain connects TRBV7-6 to TRBJ2-5; D might be TRBD1 (6 bases). V lost 0 bases and J 9 bases, leaving 17 bases between the germline ends. Germline CDR1 and CDR2: SGHVS and FNYEAQ. The CDR3 sequence is 15 residues long. The CDR3 DNA sequence: TGTGCCAGCAGCTTAGCGCTACAGGGCCGGGCGGCCCAGTACTTC. Protein product: CASSLALQGRAAQYF.

This chain connects TRBV6-6 to TRBJ2-5; 7 nucleotides agree with TRBD1. This CDR3 has 14 amino acids. V dropped 0 bases and J dropped 3; count of bases not matched to a gene: 1. CDR1 is MNHNY and CDR2 is SVGAGI in the germline V gene (reference sequence). The CDR3 DNA sequence: TGTGCCAGCAGTTACTCAGGGGGCAAAGAGACCCAGTACTTC. It translates to CASSYSGGKETQYF.

The CDR3 reads CASSLRNPLAEAFF. CDR3 nucleotide sequence: TGTGCCAGCAGCTTGCGAAACCCCCTTGCTGAAGCTTTCTTT. The chain uses TRBV5-6 and TRBJ1-1; D unclear. The germline V and J ends were trimmed by 1 base and 6 bases, with 13 bases remaining between them. The V gene's germline CDR1 is SGHDT and CDR2 YYEEEE. This CDR3 is built from 14 residues.

The CDR3, as DNA: TGTGCCAGCAGCTTGGGCACAGGAATCGATGTTGAGCAGTTCTTC. The encoded protein is CASSLGTGIDVEQFF. The V call is TRBV5-4, the J call TRBJ2-1, with D perhaps matching TRBD1 (5 bases). Deletions cut 0 bases from V and 9 bases from J, with 16 bases between. The CDR3 covers 15 residues. In germline, CDR1 is SGHNT, CDR2 YYREEE (reference sequence).

This clone came up once. The chain has TRBV9 and TRBJ2-1; 7 nucleotides line up with TRBD1. This CDR3 is 16 amino acids long. From germline, CDR1 is SGDLS and CDR2 YYNGEE. J was trimmed by 2 bases and V by 0 bases; bases with no gene match: 5. CDR3 DNA sequence: TGTGCCAGCAGCGTAGCCCACAGGGGCACCTACAATGAGCAGTTCTTC. It specifies CASSVAHRGTYNEQFF.

This chain joins TRBV11-2 and TRBJ1-2, with D unclear. Looked up from germline, CDR1 is SGHAT and CDR2 is FQNNGV. This CDR3 is built from 14 residues. V was trimmed by 1 base and J by 0 bases, leaving 6 bases between them. The chain's CDR3 is CASSLGRSNYGYTF. The DNA for the CDR3 is TGTGCCAGCAGCTTAGGCCGATCTAACTATGGCTACACCTTC.

The V and J genes are TRBV25-1 and TRBJ2-2; 11 nucleotides match TRBD2. Germline V CDR1 and CDR2: MGHDK, SYGVNS. The V segment lost 2 bases and the J segment 3 bases; nucleotides outside the gene matches: 2. The CDR3 is 16 residues long. CDR3 DNA sequence: TGTGCCAGCAGTGAAGGGACTAGCGGAGACACCGGGGAGCTGTTTTTT. This sequence encodes CASSEGTSGDTGELFF. Full variable domain (outside the CDR3, taken from reference TRBV25-1 and TRBJ2-2): EADIYQTPRYLVIGTGKKITLECSQTMGHDKMYWYQQDPGMELHLIHYSYGVNSTEKGDLSSESTVSRIRTEHFPLTLESARPSHTSQYLCASSEGTSGDTGELFFGEGSRLTVL.

V gene TRBV6-5 combines with J gene TRBJ2-7; 10 nucleotides match TRBD2. The germline gives CDR1 MNHEY, CDR2 SVGAGI. V shed 6 bases, J shed 2 bases, and the junction held 4 bases outside the gene matches. The CDR3 is made up of 14 amino acids. CDR3 region: CASSYSGGPYEQYF. The CDR3 DNA reads TGTGCCAGCAGCTATAGCGGGGGGCCCTACGAGCAGTACTTC.

This chain uses TRBV7-2 with TRBJ1-3, with D possibly TRBD1 on 6 matching bases. The CDR3 spans 15 residues. Trimming stripped 3 bases from V and 0 bases from J, with 9 bases between. Germline CDR1 is SGHTA and CDR2 is FQGNSA. The CDR3 nucleotides read TGTGCCAGCAGCTTCCAGGGGTACTCTGGAAACACCATATATTTT. It is translated as CASSFQGYSGNTIYF.

This chain joins TRBV5-6 and TRBJ1-3; 8 bases agree with TRBD1. The ends lost 4 bases at V and 0 bases at J; junction bases unmatched: 3. CDR3 length: 15 residues. Germline CDR1 reads SGHDT; CDR2 reads YYEEEE. The CDR3 DNA is TGTGCCAGCAGCATCAGGGGGCTCTCTGGAAACACCATATATTTT. It encodes CASSIRGLSGNTIYF.

The chain employs TRBV2 and TRBJ1-6; possible D gene TRBD1, 6 bases. Trimming shortened V by 4 bases and J by 8 bases, and 15 bases separated the two germline ends. CDR3 length: 15 residues. From germline, CDR1 is SNHLY and CDR2 FYNNEI. The chain's CDR3 is CASSVGGARDSPLHF. DNA of the CDR3: TGTGCCAGCAGTGTAGGGGGGGCAAGGGATTCACCCCTCCACTTT.